One and the same sample provided the 10 T cell receptor beta chains below, sequenced in a study of cytomegalovirus exposure and HLA in healthy donors. Vbeta (60) and Jbeta (13) primers were used in the PCR. TCRdb keeps only in-frame clones here, not all; method: immunoSEQ multiplex PCR. The table shows approximately 150,000 clones, with roughly 76% occurring only once. The sample taken for sequencing was PBMCs. Receptors were obtained from a woman between 18 and 29 years old in good health and CMV-seropositive.

The rearrangement links TRBV6-1 to TRBJ1-1; 7 bases agree with TRBD1. The V gene's germline CDR1 is MNHNS and CDR2 SASEGT. The ends lost 3 bases at V and 1 base at J; junction bases unmatched: 8. CDR3 length: 16 amino acids. The CDR3 spells CASSDDRVRGNTEAFF. Here the CDR3 DNA reads TGTGCCAGCAGTGACGACAGGGTGAGAGGGAACACTGAAGCTTTCTTT.

The V and J genes are TRBV5-4 and TRBJ2-1; D perhaps matches TRBD2 (7 bases). V dropped 4 bases and J dropped 4 bases, with 18 bases sitting between them. The CDR3 covers 16 residues. CDR1 SGHNT and CDR2 YYREEE come from the germline V gene (reference sequence). The CDR3 reads CASSARGGATYNEQFF. CDR3 sequence (DNA): TGTGCCAGCAGCGCGAGGGGGGGGGCTACTTACAATGAGCAGTTCTTC.

The chain recombines TRBV5-6 with TRBJ1-1; D call uncertain. V was trimmed by 4 bases and J by 1 base, leaving 17 bases between them. From germline, CDR1 is SGHDT and CDR2 YYEEEE. The CDR3 totals 16 residues. Here the CDR3 DNA reads TGTGCCAGCAGCCGTACAAATCAGGATCCGAACACTGAAGCTTTCTTT. Translated: CASSRTNQDPNTEAFF. The full variable domain, its missing parts supplied by reference TRBV5-6 and TRBJ1-1, is DAGVTQSPTHLIKTRGQQVTLRCSPKSGHDTVSWYQQALGQGPQFIFQYYEEEERQRGNFPDRFSGHQFPNYSSELNVNALLLGDSALYLCASSRTNQDPNTEAFFGQGTRLTVV.

The CDR3 spells CASSREGNEKLFF. In DNA form, the CDR3 reads TGTGCCAGCAGTAGGGAGGGTAATGAAAAACTGTTTTTT. The chain joins TRBV6-5 to TRBJ1-4; no clear D. This CDR3 contains 13 residues. Germline V gene lookup returns CDR1 MNHEY and CDR2 SVGAGI. The V end lost 5 bases, the J end lost 4 bases, and 8 bases lay between the germline ends.

This sequence joins TRBV6-5 and TRBJ1-1; 8 bases fit TRBD1. The CDR3 covers 14 residues. Per germline, CDR1 MNHEY and CDR2 SVGAGI. V trimming: 7 bases; J trimming: 9 bases; junction bases outside the gene matches: 13. The DNA for the CDR3 is TGTGCCAGCACCCCGACAGGGGAAAGATCTCAAGCTTTCTTT. Translation gives CASTPTGERSQAFF.

The rearrangement joins TRBV11-2 to TRBJ1-1; D gene uncertain. This CDR3 contains 14 residues. Germline loops: CDR1 SGHAT, CDR2 FQNNGV. The ends were cut back, 1 base at V and 1 base at J, with 7 bases in the middle. CDR3 DNA sequence: TGTGCCAGCAGCTTAGTCTCCCGGAACACTGAAGCTTTCTTT. It encodes CASSLVSRNTEAFF. Filled out from reference TRBV11-2 and TRBJ1-1, the complete variable domain reads EAGVAQSPRYKIIEKRQSVAFWCNPISGHATLYWYQQILGQGPKLLIQFQNNGVVDDSQLPKDRFSAERLKGVDSTLKIQPAKLEDSAVYLCASSLVSRNTEAFFGQGTRLTVV.

This clone was found a few times. The chain recombines TRBV18 with TRBJ2-5; 9 nucleotides line up with TRBD2. The CDR3 has 15 amino acids. V was pared by 3 bases and J by 3 bases, with 5 bases of the junction left unmatched. CDR1 is KGHSH, CDR2 LQKENI, per germline. In DNA, the CDR3 is TGTGCCAGCTCACCCCAGCGGGGGGTTGAAGAGACCCAGTACTTC. Its protein is CASSPQRGVEETQYF. Based on the CDR3 plus reference TRBV18 and TRBJ2-5, the full variable domain is NAGVMQNPRHLVRRRGQEARLRCSPMKGHSHVYWYRQLPEEGLKFMVYLQKENIIDESGMPKERFSAEFPKEGPSILRIQQVVRGDSAAYFCASSPQRGVEETQYFGPGTRLLVL.

The genes are TRBV2 and TRBJ1-1; D remains ambiguous. V was shortened by 6 bases and J by 4 bases, with 15 bases between the two germline ends. Per the germline V gene, CDR1 is SNHLY and CDR2 is FYNNEI. The CDR3 length is 14 residues. The CDR3 coding sequence is TGTGCCAGCAGCGTAATAATGGCGGGCACTGAAGCTTTCTTT. This translates into CASSVIMAGTEAFF. The full variable domain, in which reference TRBV2 and TRBJ1-1 provide the parts outside the CDR3, is EPEVTQTPSHQVTQMGQEVILRCVPISNHLYFYWYRQILGQKVEFLVSFYNNEISEKSEIFDDQFSVERPDGSNFTLKIRSTKLEDSAMYFCASSVIMAGTEAFFGQGTRLTVV.

V and J are TRBV5-1 and TRBJ1-1, with 8 bases lining up with TRBD1. Germline CDR1 reads SGHRS; CDR2 reads YFSETQ. V lost 4 bases to trimming and J lost 1 base; unmatched junction nucleotides: 6. The CDR3 is made up of 15 amino acids. In DNA form, the CDR3 reads TGCGCCAGCAGCCGCGCCGGGACAGGGAACACTGAAGCTTTCTTT. This encodes CASSRAGTGNTEAFF.

The chain carries TRBV28 and TRBJ2-5; 8 bases are shared with TRBD2. Germline V gene sequence: CDR1 MDHEN, CDR2 SYDVKM. V was clipped by 5 bases and J by 3 bases; unmatched bases: 20. This CDR3 is built from 19 residues. The CDR3 sequence: CASSPTLNTGLDQKETQYF. CDR3 DNA sequence: TGTGCCAGCAGTCCAACGCTCAACACGGGACTAGACCAGAAAGAGACCCAGTACTTC.